Only a few counts were recorded for the clone carrying this T cell receptor beta chain. Its antigen is not known. Every patient with CD3G deficiency had evidence of autoimmunity. At testing, patients were 2 to 39 years old, with reduced naive and increased memory T-cell proportions. CD4+ cells were sorted into CD25-high CD127-low regulatory cells and CD25-low CD127-high conventional cells. This record belongs to a study of regulatory T cells. Amplification used 52 TRBV primers and 13 TRBJ primers. Sequencing used immunoSEQ multiplex PCR; TCRdb keeps in-frame clones, though not all of them. In the table there are 20,000 to 25,000 clones, over 75% of which are singletons. The study, taken as a whole, reports: Regulatory T cells showed the strongest V-J pair restriction and V/J gene skewing among patient repertoires. In CD3G-deficient patients, conventional CD4+ T cells were enriched for hydrophobic CDR3 residues at positions 6 and 7.

Per the germline V gene, CDR1 is MNHNS and CDR2 is SASEGT. V was pared by 6 bases and J by 7 bases, with 12 bases between. There are 12 residues in the CDR3. This chain connects TRBV6-1 to TRBJ1-2; D not resolved. This TCR came from a child aged 5-17 years with CD3G deficiency. Sequenced: conventional CD4+ T cells sorted from blood. The CDR3 DNA reads as TGTGCCAGCAGGGCAGACTCGGGTGGCTACACCTTC. Amino acids: CASRADSGGYTF.